A selection of T cell receptor beta chains follows, all from one sample in a study of T cells after yellow fever vaccination. In TCRdb, the 5' RACE reads were re-called with MiXCR into one record per CDR3 protein. The sample gives about 430,000 distinct CDR3 sequences, over 15% of which show up once; 18% is in the top ten. The specimen comprised PBMCs, sampled before the yellow fever booster vaccination. These receptors were obtained from a man aged 18 to 30 who received the YFV17D yellow fever vaccine. Each CDR3 is given without its conserved first and last residue.

V: TRBV24-1; J: TRBJ1-2; CDR3: ATSPGTGGFGYT
V: TRBV20-1; J: TRBJ1-1; CDR3: SARVQNRNTEAF
V: TRBV13; J: TRBJ2-5; CDR3: ASSRRSNQETQY
V: TRBV6-2/TRBV6-3; J: TRBJ2-1; CDR3: ASSYEDYRMNNEQF
V: TRBV5-1; J: TRBJ1-1; CDR3: ASSLGDNFEAF
V: TRBV28; J: TRBJ1-1; CDR3: ASSHRDRGIRAF
V: TRBV15; J: TRBJ2-5; CDR3: ATSRDRTGGTQY
V: TRBV29-1; J: TRBJ1-5; CDR3: SVKGASNQPQH
V: TRBV7-2; J: TRBJ2-3; CDR3: ASSFTSPADTQY
V: TRBV15; J: TRBJ1-5; CDR3: ATSRGQGEINPPNQPQH
V: TRBV20-1; J: TRBJ2-1; CDR3: SATSGGGDEQF
V: TRBV20-1; J: TRBJ2-3; CDR3: SARLRNTDTQY
V: TRBV2; J: TRBJ2-3; CDR3: ASSDMADTDTQY
V: TRBV18; J: TRBJ1-5; CDR3: ASSPSAGRSNQPQH
V: TRBV6-5; J: TRBJ2-2; CDR3: ASSYSNGIADRGNTGELF
V: TRBV5-1; J: TRBJ1-2; CDR3: ASSHTPSNYGYT
V: TRBV4-2; J: TRBJ2-2; CDR3: ASSQKTVTNTGELF
V: TRBV4-3; J: TRBJ1-4; CDR3: ASSQEGGTNEKLF
V: TRBV5-1; J: TRBJ2-3; CDR3: ASSRRDRGRDTQY
V: TRBV28; J: TRBJ1-1; CDR3: ASATADRVAF
V: TRBV30; J: TRBJ1-6; CDR3: AWRSGRLGPLH
V: TRBV10-3; J: TRBJ1-5; CDR3: AIRQDNQPQH
V: TRBV6-5; J: TRBJ2-5; CDR3: ASSPLAGTEETQY
V: TRBV7-2; J: TRBJ2-5; CDR3: ASSLAERETQY
V: TRBV7-3; J: TRBJ2-2; CDR3: ASSTQRQGAGELF
V: TRBV20-1; J: TRBJ2-5; CDR3: SAPQLAGGRETQY
V: TRBV4-3; J: TRBJ2-7; CDR3: ASSRGTSGALYEQY
V: TRBV4-1; J: TRBJ2-7; CDR3: ASSQPTSYEQY
V: TRBV7-9; J: TRBJ2-1; CDR3: ASSSVDRWGNEQF